The 5 T cell receptor beta chains below come from one sample, sequenced in a study of T cell repertoires in cytomegalovirus infection. In TCRdb, the reads were re-called with MiXCR into one record per CDR3 protein. The sample includes tens of thousands of distinct CDR3 sequences, 20% to 30% of them seen just once. These receptors have no identified antigens. The material was CD8+ T cells from cultured PBMCs, obtained from culture after CMV antigen stimulation. Receptors were obtained from a human donor in good health (CMV status not recorded). Some clones in this sample may be carry-over from other donors' samples.

This clonotype was detected only a few times. CDR3 sequence: CSATVHGGASNSPLHF. The CDR3 nucleotides are TGCAGTGCTACGGTCCACGGGGGCGCGAGTAATTCACCCCTCCACTTT. The rearrangement links TRBV20-1 to TRBJ1-6; perhaps TRBD1 as D (6 bases). V was shortened by 4 bases and J by 6 bases, with 19 bases between the two germline ends. This CDR3 region has 16 residues. Germline V gene sequence: CDR1 DFQATT, CDR2 SNEGSKA (reference sequence).

The chain is built from TRBV5-5 and TRBJ2-7; 8 bases are shared with TRBD1. V lost 9 bases and J lost 5; bases outside the gene matches: 10. The CDR3 covers 13 residues. Per the germline V gene, CDR1 is SGHKS and CDR2 is YYEKEE (reference sequence). CDR3 loop: CATRTGITNEQYF. The CDR3 nucleotides are TGTGCCACCCGGACAGGGATCACAAACGAGCAGTACTTC.

This clonotype has at least ten counts. V is TRBV7-6 and J is TRBJ2-1, with 8 bases aligning to TRBD1. This CDR3 has 16 amino acids. The V gene's germline CDR1 is SGHVS and CDR2 FNYEAQ. The V and J ends lost 6 bases and 7 bases, in that order; junction bases with no gene match: 14. The CDR3 loop is CASSSKTGAGFNEQFF. The CDR3 DNA is TGTGCCAGCAGTTCTAAGACAGGGGCGGGCTTTAATGAGCAGTTCTTC. Using reference TRBV7-6 and TRBJ2-1 for the parts outside the CDR3, the full variable domain is GAGVSQSPRYKVTKRGQDVALRCDPISGHVSLYWYRQALGQGPEFLTYFNYEAQQDKSGLPNDRFSAERPEGSISTLTIQRTEQRDSAMYRCASSSKTGAGFNEQFFGPGTRLTVL.

The genes are TRBV27 and TRBJ2-7; TRBD2 matches at 7 bases. This CDR3 has 19 residues. Germline trimming cut 6 bases from V and 3 bases from J; bases unmatched to any gene: 23. The germline CDR1 and CDR2 sequences are MNHEY and SMNVEV (reference sequence). CDR3 in amino acids: CASSQLQPELATLVYEQYF. For the CDR3, the DNA is TGTGCCAGCAGCCAGCTTCAACCCGAACTAGCGACCCTTGTCTACGAGCAGTACTTC.

The chain employs TRBV14 and TRBJ2-1; D perhaps matches TRBD2 (6 bases). The end of the DNA aligns better with TRBJ2-7, so the J call may be wrong. The CDR3 length is 13 residues. The germline V gene encodes CDR1 SGHDN and CDR2 FVKESK. DNA of the CDR3: TGTGCCAGCAGCCAGGACTATCTCAATGAGCAGTACTTC. It specifies CASSQDYLNEQYF.